This T cell receptor (beta chain) was captured by sequencing in a study of blood T cell repertoires in COVID-19. As for the study in general: Material from acute and convalescent COVID-19 was sourced from the United States, Italy and Spain.

In the source study's methods: Amplifying reference gene primers gave estimates of nucleated cell counts. The table came from immunoSEQ multiplex PCR; TCRdb's copy has only in-frame clones and leaves some out. D and trimming come from the DNA, and the V and J calls and clone size come from that table. The table lists 250,000 to 350,000 clones, roughly 86% of them singletons. Trimming cost V 3 bases and J 6 bases; bases outside gene matches: 10. Germline values: CDR1 SGHRS, CDR2 YFSETQ. This CDR3 is built from 17 residues. Sequencing was performed on peripheral blood. The sequence was collected from a woman between 45 and 65 years old who had recovered from COVID-19. The chain links TRBV5-1 to TRBJ1-5; 12 positions agree with TRBD1. In nucleotides, the CDR3 is TGCGCCAGCAGCTCCTTATCCGGGACAGGGGGCCGTCAGCCCCAGCATTTT. This gives the protein CASSSLSGTGGRQPQHF.